The 3 T cell receptor beta chains below come from one sample, sequenced in a study of tumour-infiltrating T cells in Burkitt lymphoma. Assay: immunoSEQ multiplex PCR; the TCRdb copy retains only in-frame clones and omits some. The sample holds 2,500 to 3,000 clones, 12% to 15% seen once. The sample taken for sequencing was tumor tissue. The source is a human donor with Burkitt lymphoma.

The V and J genes are TRBV11-2 and TRBJ1-5; no clear D. This CDR3 has 12 amino acids. CDR1 and CDR2 from the germline V gene are SGHAT and FQNNGV. Trimming removed 0 bases from V and 7 bases from J, with 4 bases in between. In DNA form, the CDR3 reads TGTGCCAGCAGCTTAGACGGGCAGCCCCAGCATTTT. Residues: CASSLDGQPQHF.

This clone was seen a few times. The rearrangement links TRBV30 to TRBJ2-6, with D perhaps matching TRBD1 (5 bases). There are 15 residues in the CDR3. Germline V gives CDR1 GTSNPN, CDR2 SVGIG (reference sequence). V was clipped by 4 bases and J by 0 bases, with 10 bases between them. CDR3 protein: CAWTDRFSGANVLTF. CDR3 bases: TGTGCCTGGACTGACAGATTCTCTGGGGCCAACGTCCTGACTTTC.

The chain couples TRBV28 to TRBJ1-2; D is unclear. In germline, CDR1 is MDHEN, CDR2 SYDVKM. V was pared by 3 bases and J by 8 bases, with 16 bases between. CDR3 size: 14 residues. In nucleotides, the CDR3 is TGTGCCAGCAGTTTTCTGGGATTTGGAATCGGCTACACCTTC. Its translation: CASSFLGFGIGYTF.